Below are 15 T cell receptor beta chains sequenced from a single sample in a study of blood T cells in healthy people across ages. Alongside a J-beta primer mix, a sample-barcoded 5' primer served in a second PCR lasting about 6 to 12 cycles. Each CDR3 protein is one row after TCRdb ran MiXCR on the 5' RACE reads. This sample has 700,000 to 1,000,000 distinct CDR3 sequences; under 55% occur once, and the top ten carry under 20%. The material sequenced was blood. The receptors stem from a man in his sixties in good health.

This chain joins TRBV6-2 or TRBV6-3 and TRBJ1-1, with a tentative D call TRBD1 (5 bases). This CDR3 has 15 amino acids. Germline V gives CDR1 MNHEY, CDR2 SVGEGT. Between the trimmed V and J ends, which lost 7 bases and 3 bases, there was a span of 18 bases. The CDR3 protein is CASKRGRGSDTEAFF. DNA for the CDR3: TGTGCCAGCAAGAGGGGAAGGGGATCAGACACTGAAGCTTTCTTT.

This clonotype occurred many times. The rearrangement joins TRBV20-1 to TRBJ2-4; D unclear. Per germline, CDR1 DFQATT and CDR2 SNEGSKA (reference sequence). This CDR3 is 14 amino acids long. Trimming pared 0 bases from V and 2 bases from J, leaving 8 bases between. The CDR3: CSAREVSTKNIQYF. The CDR3 nucleotides read TGCAGTGCTAGAGAGGTTAGCACCAAAAACATTCAGTACTTC.

The V and J genes are TRBV29-1 and TRBJ2-5; 8 nucleotides line up with TRBD1. Trimming cost V 6 bases and J 8 bases; bases outside gene matches: 8. Germline V gene data show CDR1 as SQVTM and CDR2 as ANQGSEA. CDR3 length: 12 residues. The CDR3 DNA reads as TGCAGCGTCGGACAGGGTGGGATAACCCAGTACTTC. The encoded protein is CSVGQGGITQYF.

This clonotype was counted a single time. The rearrangement links TRBV18 to TRBJ2-7; the D gene could be TRBD1 or TRBD2 (5 bases each). The CDR3 is 14 residues long. The germline CDR1 and CDR2 sequences are KGHSH and LQKENI. The V gene lost 3 bases and the J gene lost 5 bases, with 14 bases spanning the gap. The CDR3 sequence is CASSPQEGDDEQYF. The CDR3, as DNA: TGTGCCAGCTCACCGCAAGAAGGGGACGACGAGCAGTACTTC.

J is TRBJ1-2 and V is TRBV6-2 or TRBV6-3; tentatively, D is TRBD1 (6 bases). Trimming removed 8 bases at V and 3 bases at J, with 16 bases between. The CDR3 contains 14 residues. CDR1 is MNHEY and CDR2 is SVGEGT in the germline V gene. The CDR3 is CASGAQGTYYGYTF. The CDR3 DNA reads TGTGCCAGCGGGGCCCAGGGGACTTACTATGGCTACACCTTC.

This clonotype has a single count. V and J are TRBV6-1 and TRBJ2-3, with TRBD2 matching over 10 bases. Germline V gene data show CDR1 as MNHNS and CDR2 as SASEGT. This CDR3 has 18 residues. V was clipped by 5 bases and J by 5 bases; unmatched bases: 16. CDR3 nucleotide sequence: TGTGCCAGCAGTCCGACCAGTCGGAGCGGGGGGGCAGGAGATACGCAGTATTTT. Translated, it gives CASSPTSRSGGAGDTQYF.

The chain combines TRBV12-3 or TRBV12-4 with TRBJ2-5; no clear D. The DNA end favors TRBJ2-7, so the J call may be wrong. The CDR3 runs to 15 residues. The CDR3 region has the DNA TGTGCCAGCAGTTCCCCGGGTAGCATGCCCTACGAGCAGTACTTC. Translation: CASSSPGSMPYEQYF.

This chain links TRBV12-3 or TRBV12-4 with TRBJ2-3; 7 bases map to TRBD2. This CDR3 region has 16 residues. V was pared by 6 bases and J by 9 bases, with 18 bases of the junction left unmatched. CDR3 nucleotide sequence: TGTGCCAGCAGGACCTCCGGGACTATCAAGTCGCACACGCAGTATTTT. Translating gives CASRTSGTIKSHTQYF.

This clonotype was seen only a few times. This chain connects TRBV6-1 to TRBJ2-6; D is unresolved. V lost 0 bases to trimming and J lost 0 bases, with 9 bases between them. The germline gives CDR1 MNHNS, CDR2 SASEGT. This CDR3 has 17 amino acids. This CDR3 is CASSEALWSSGANVLTF. As DNA, the CDR3 is TGTGCCAGCAGTGAAGCTCTATGGTCCTCTGGGGCCAACGTCCTGACTTTC.

This chain joins TRBV7-2 and TRBJ2-5, with D maybe TRBD2 (6 bases). Near its end, the DNA agrees better with TRBJ2-7, so the J call may be wrong. Germline CDR1 SGHTA, CDR2 FQGNSA. The CDR3 extends over 15 amino acids. CDR3 sequence: CASSQPGLQAYEQYF. DNA for the CDR3: TGTGCCAGCAGCCAGCCGGGACTGCAAGCCTACGAGCAGTACTTC.

This clonotype was observed a few times. The rearrangement links TRBV11-2 to TRBJ2-7, with 11 positions matching TRBD1. V was pared by 5 bases and J by 6 bases, with 12 bases of the junction left unmatched. This CDR3 has 16 residues. Germline-derived CDR1 and CDR2 are SGHAT and FQNNGV. This CDR3 is CASSPGHGTGGFEQYF. The CDR3 nucleotides are TGTGCCAGCAGCCCGGGACACGGGACAGGGGGATTCGAGCAGTACTTC.

The V call is TRBV15, the J call TRBJ2-3; maybe TRBD2 (6 bases). The CDR3 length is 17 residues. Germline assignment: CDR1 LNHNV and CDR2 YYDKDF (reference sequence). The V and J ends lost 5 bases and 2 bases respectively, with 20 bases between them. The CDR3 here is CATSPKGVRGSTDTQYF. CDR3 DNA: TGTGCCACCAGCCCTAAAGGGGTGCGGGGATCCACAGATACGCAGTATTTT. The full variable domain, in which reference TRBV15 and TRBJ2-3 provide the parts outside the CDR3, is DAMVIQNPRYQVTQFGKPVTLSCSQTLNHNVMYWYQQKSSQAPKLLFHYYDKDFNNEADTPDNFQSRRPNTSFCFLDIRSPGLGDTAMYLCATSPKGVRGSTDTQYFGPGTRLTVL.

This clonotype was detected once. CDR3 nucleotides: TGCGCCAGCAGCCCCGGTCATAACGCGGGTCAGCCCCAGCATTTT. This encodes CASSPGHNAGQPQHF. J is TRBJ1-5 and V is TRBV4-1; D unclear. The CDR3 contains 15 residues. Germline loops: CDR1 MGHRA, CDR2 YSYEKL. V lost 4 bases and J 6 bases, leaving 16 bases between the germline ends.

With regard to this clonotype: The junction does not match germline at one end; this may be a read error. This sequence joins TRBV6-5 and TRBJ1-2; D is ambiguous. The CDR3 length is 15 residues. CDR1 and CDR2 from the germline V gene are MNHEY and SVGAGI. This chain's CDR3 is CASGYSGGRSYGYTF. The CDR3 DNA follows: TGTGCCAGCGGTTACTCGGGAGGGCGCAGCTATGGCTACACCTTC.

This clonotype was recorded a few times. The V gene is TRBV3-1, the J gene TRBJ2-1; perhaps TRBD2 as D (6 bases). This CDR3 comprises 15 residues. Trimming cost V 1 base and J 2 bases, with 9 bases left between them. In germline, CDR1 is LGHDT, CDR2 YNNKEL (reference sequence). CDR3 coding DNA: TGTGCCAGCAGCCAAGGCCCGGGGGCCTACAATGAGCAGTTCTTC. Translated, it gives CASSQGPGAYNEQFF.